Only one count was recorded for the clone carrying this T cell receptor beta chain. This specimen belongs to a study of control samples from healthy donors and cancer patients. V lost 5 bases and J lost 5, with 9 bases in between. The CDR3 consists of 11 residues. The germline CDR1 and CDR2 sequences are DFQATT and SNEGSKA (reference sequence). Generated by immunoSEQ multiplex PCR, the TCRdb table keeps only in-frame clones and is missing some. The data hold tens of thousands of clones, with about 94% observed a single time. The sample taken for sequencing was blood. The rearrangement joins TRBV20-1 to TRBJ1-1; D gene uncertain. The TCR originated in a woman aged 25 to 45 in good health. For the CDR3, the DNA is TGCAGTGCTCTACGGGAAACTGAAGCTTTCTTT. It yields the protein CSALRETEAFF.